These 19 T cell receptor beta chains came from one sample sequenced in a study of blood T cell repertoires in COVID-19. Using immunoSEQ multiplex PCR, the repertoire was profiled, and TCRdb retains in-frame clones only, with some absent. The profile shows just over 75,000 clones, 84% of them singletons. Sequencing was done on a sample of peripheral blood. These receptors came from a man aged 45-65 years with acute or convalescent COVID-19.

The chain recombines TRBV27 with TRBJ2-1, with 7 bases that match TRBD2. V shed 8 bases and J 1 base; nucleotides not matched to a gene: 5. CDR1 is MNHEY, CDR2 SMNVEV, per germline (reference sequence). This CDR3 comprises 14 residues. CDR3 DNA: TGTGCCAGCCACACAGCGGGATCCTACAATGAGCAGTTCTTC. This encodes CASHTAGSYNEQFF.

This clone was recorded at least ten times. V gene TRBV7-9 combines with J gene TRBJ2-7, with 14 bases that match TRBD2. This CDR3 is built from 16 residues. Germline trimming cut 4 bases from V and 6 bases from J; bases unmatched to any gene: 8. Germline values: CDR1 SEHNR, CDR2 FQNEAQ (reference sequence). CDR3 bases: TGTGCCAGCAGCTCTCCGGGACTAGCGGGAGTTCGCGAGCAGTACTTC. This gives the protein CASSSPGLAGVREQYF.

The chain joins TRBV11-3 to TRBJ2-1, with 8 bases identical to TRBD2. This CDR3 has 16 amino acids. Germline CDR1 reads SGHNT; CDR2 reads YENEEA. V trimming: 1 base; J trimming: 4 bases; junction bases outside the gene matches: 6. The CDR3, as DNA: TGTGCCAGCAGCTTAGGTAGCGGGGAGGCATACAATGAGCAGTTCTTC. It codes for CASSLGSGEAYNEQFF.

This chain links TRBV6-2 or TRBV6-3 with TRBJ1-5; D gene uncertain. The CDR3 totals 15 residues. The V gene lost 2 bases and the J gene lost 0 bases, with 8 bases spanning the gap. Germline V lookup: CDR1 MNHEY, CDR2 SVGEGT. The CDR3 coding sequence is TGTGCCAGCAGTTACCTGGGCTCTAGCAATCAGCCCCAGCATTTT. Its protein product is CASSYLGSSNQPQHF.

This clone was seen once. V and J are TRBV7-2 and TRBJ2-7; D may be TRBD2 (6 bases). Between the trimmed V and J ends, which lost 0 bases and 2 bases, there was a span of 17 bases. Germline V CDR1 and CDR2: SGHTA, FQGNSA. This CDR3 is built from 17 residues. CDR3 residues: CASSLAGRSRLPYEQYF. The CDR3, as DNA: TGTGCCAGCAGCTTAGCGGGGAGGAGTCGACTCCCCTACGAGCAGTACTTC. Looking up the rest from reference TRBV7-2 and TRBJ2-7 gives the full variable domain: GAGVSQSPSNKVTEKGKDVELRCDPISGHTALYWYRQSLGQGLEFLIYFQGNSAPDKSGLPSDRFSAERTGGSVSTLTIQRTQQEDSAVYLCASSLAGRSRLPYEQYFGPGTRLTVT.

This chain links TRBV27 with TRBJ2-1, with D possibly being TRBD1 (6 bases). This CDR3 contains 16 residues. V lost 5 bases and J lost 4, with 18 bases in between. Germline CDR1 and CDR2: MNHEY and SMNVEV (reference sequence). CDR3 in amino acids: CASSPLDSTGYNEQFF. Here the CDR3 DNA reads TGTGCCAGCAGTCCGCTGGACTCAACAGGGTACAATGAGCAGTTCTTC.

The rearrangement uses TRBV7-3 and TRBJ2-1, with 8 bases matching TRBD2. The CDR3 has 15 residues. The germline gives CDR1 SGHTA, CDR2 FQGTGA. Losses at the gene ends were 0 bases for V and 9 bases for J; bases not matched to a gene: 7. This CDR3 reads CASSLTSGVIGEQFF. Here the CDR3 DNA reads TGTGCCAGCAGCTTAACTAGCGGGGTGATTGGTGAGCAGTTCTTC.

This clone was counted ten times or more. The chain uses TRBV7-3 and TRBJ1-6; 9 positions agree with TRBD1. This CDR3 is built from 13 residues. CDR1 SGHTA and CDR2 FQGTGA come from the germline V gene. Trimming took 3 bases from V and 13 from J; bases not matched to a gene: 4. The CDR3, as DNA: TGTGCCAGCAGCTTCGGGACAGGGCGGCCCCTCCACTTT. Amino acids: CASSFGTGRPLHF.

The V gene is TRBV19, the J gene TRBJ2-4; 14 nucleotides match TRBD2. This CDR3 is built from 14 residues. Trimming at V came to 9 bases and at J to 4 bases, leaving 2 bases not matched to a gene. Germline V gene data show CDR1 as LNHDA and CDR2 as SQIVND (reference sequence). DNA for the CDR3: TGTGCCAGCAGGACTAGCGGGGGGAAAAACATTCAGTACTTC. Its translation: CASRTSGGKNIQYF.

A note on this clone: The junction departs from the called germline gene at one end, perhaps through a read error. This chain connects TRBV7-2 to TRBJ2-7; TRBD2 matches 7 bases. The CDR3 covers 15 residues. Germline CDR1 is SGHTA and CDR2 is FQGNSA. This CDR3 reads CASSLGSGLAARGDF. CDR3 nucleotide sequence: TGTGCCAGCAGCTTAGGAAGTGGGTTAGCGGCCCGGGGGGACTTC.

The rearrangement uses TRBV11-3 and TRBJ2-2; the D gene is possibly TRBD1 (6 bases). V shed 5 bases and J shed 4 bases, with 14 bases lying between them. The CDR3 has 15 residues. The germline V gene has CDR1 SGHNT and CDR2 YENEEA. The CDR3 reads CASSQGLQGTGELFF. In DNA form, the CDR3 reads TGTGCCAGCAGCCAAGGTTTACAGGGCACCGGGGAGCTGTTTTTT.

This chain links TRBV30 with TRBJ1-4; D may be TRBD1 (6 bases). The germline V and J ends were trimmed by 6 bases and 4 bases, with 21 bases remaining between them. The CDR3 extends over 16 amino acids. Germline CDR1 is GTSNPN and CDR2 is SVGIG (reference sequence). The CDR3: CACPRAATGDNEKLFF. The CDR3, as DNA: TGTGCCTGCCCCAGGGCGGCGACAGGCGATAATGAAAAACTGTTTTTT.

The rearrangement joins TRBV5-4 to TRBJ2-3; 11 nucleotides align to TRBD2. Trimming took 3 bases from V and 1 from J; bases not matched to a gene: 16. CDR3 length: 20 residues. Germline CDR1 and CDR2: SGHNT and YYREEE (reference sequence). The CDR3: CASSSRLLAGGEIRTDTQYF. As DNA, the CDR3 is TGTGCCAGCAGCTCCAGACTCCTAGCGGGAGGTGAAATACGCACAGATACGCAGTATTTT. The variable domain in full, with the rest retrieved from reference TRBV5-4 and TRBJ2-3, is ETGVTQSPTHLIKTRGQQVTLRCSSQSGHNTVSWYQQALGQGPQFIFQYYREEENGRGNFPPRFSGLQFPNYSSELNVNALELDDSALYLCASSSRLLAGGEIRTDTQYFGPGTRLTVL.

J is TRBJ2-3 and V is TRBV14; the match to TRBD1 covers 9 bases. There are 15 residues in the CDR3. The V segment lost 5 bases and the J segment 0 bases; nucleotides outside the gene matches: 3. Germline-derived CDR1 and CDR2 are SGHDN and FVKESK. This CDR3 is CASSTGGTSTDTQYF. The CDR3 DNA is TGTGCCAGCAGCACAGGGGGCACAAGCACAGATACGCAGTATTTT.

This clone was detected a few times. The chain couples TRBV6-2 or TRBV6-3 to TRBJ1-1, with D possibly being TRBD1 (6 bases). Trimming stripped 6 bases from V and 4 bases from J, with 12 bases between. CDR1 MNHEY and CDR2 SVGEGT come from the germline V gene. The CDR3 extends over 13 amino acids. The CDR3 loop reads CASSHRETTEAFF. CDR3 nucleotide sequence: TGTGCCAGCAGCCACAGGGAAACCACTGAAGCTTTCTTT.

This chain joins TRBV7-8 and TRBJ1-2; TRBD1 is a possible D gene (5 bases). The germline CDR1 and CDR2 sequences are SGHVS and FQNEAQ. V was cut by 1 base and J by 0 bases, with 12 bases left in between. There are 16 residues in the CDR3. The CDR3 loop reads CASSLGTATANYGYTF. The CDR3 nucleotides are TGTGCCAGCAGCTTAGGGACGGCGACAGCTAACTATGGCTACACCTTC.

This rearrangement joins TRBV21-1 to TRBJ1-2; TRBD1, the table's D call, lacks a check against the DNA. TRBV21-1 corresponds to a pseudogene. The CDR3 sequence is 18 residues long. The CDR3 sequence is CASSETNSDRGYLRGYTF. In nucleotides, the CDR3 is TGTGCCAGCAGCGAAACCAACTCAGATAGGGGGTATTTGCGTGGCTACACCTTC.

The CDR3 DNA sequence: TGTGCCAGCAGCGGTACAGTTAGTAGTGCTGGGGCCAACGTCCTGACTTTC. Its protein is CASSGTVSSAGANVLTF. This chain uses TRBV9 with TRBJ2-6; D gene ambiguous. Per the germline V gene, CDR1 is SGDLS and CDR2 is YYNGEE. V lost 3 bases to trimming and J lost 2 bases, with 15 bases between them. CDR3 length equals 17 residues.

The chain joins TRBV27 to TRBJ2-1; a possible D gene is TRBD2 (5 bases). The V end was cut by 10 bases, the J end by 10 bases, with 14 bases between. Germline loops: CDR1 MNHEY, CDR2 SMNVEV (reference sequence). The CDR3 totals 11 residues. This CDR3 is CATRGVGEQFF. The DNA for the CDR3 is TGTGCCACTCGGGGAGTTGGGGAGCAGTTCTTC.